Described below is a single TCR beta chain sequence and its context. Its antigen is still unknown. The data are from a study of cytomegalovirus exposure and HLA in healthy donors. Across the whole study: A prior study identified 117 million unique TCR beta sequences from about 179 million T cells.

Germline CDR1 reads SNHLY; CDR2 reads FYNNEI. Trimming at V came to 11 bases and at J to 6 bases, leaving 7 bases not matched to a gene. There are 14 residues in the CDR3. Broader study findings: Many donors shared some public TCRs, even though most TCR sequences were rare.

In the PCR, 60 Vbeta and 13 Jbeta primers were used. Original processing notes: An analysis that came later counted roughly 87 million unique TCR beta chains, around 12 million shared. Some clones are missing from TCRdb's copy, which holds only in-frame ones; the method was immunoSEQ multiplex PCR. V and J calls and clone size are those listed in that table; D and trimming were worked out from the DNA. The sample gives approximately 280,000 clones, 70% to 90% of which show up once; more than 2% is in the top ten. This receptor was identified in a woman aged 18-29 years in good health and CMV-seronegative. The specimen was PBMCs. The chain combines TRBV2 with TRBJ2-1; 13 nucleotides align to TRBD2. Here the CDR3 DNA reads TGTGCCTCAACCGGGACTAGCGGGGTCAATGAGCAGTTCTTC. It translates to CASTGTSGVNEQFF. Filled out from reference TRBV2 and TRBJ2-1, the complete variable domain reads EPEVTQTPSHQVTQMGQEVILRCVPISNHLYFYWYRQILGQKVEFLVSFYNNEISEKSEIFDDQFSVERPDGSNFTLKIRSTKLEDSAMYFCASTGTSGVNEQFFGPGTRLTVL.